These T cell receptor beta chains were read from a single sample in a study of T-cell memory formation after mild COVID-19. TCRdb fed the 5' RACE reads into MiXCR, producing one record per CDR3 protein. The sample consists of about 120,000 distinct CDR3 sequences, approximately 22% of them appearing once. Sequenced: PBMCs or a T cell subset sorted from them (not recorded which). Every receptor here comes from a man younger than 30 who had mild COVID-19 (a few samples of this study predate the infection). Cell type and time point are not known. The CDR3 runs from the conserved cysteine through the conserved F or W. The order of the fields is D gene, clone size, V gene, J gene, CDR3 protein, CDR3 DNA. The D gene is left open where the match is weak. Not every row has a clone size; where given, it reads once, few, many or a size class.

D gene: TRBD2
clone size: .
V gene: TRBV6-9
J gene: TRBJ2-1
CDR3 protein: CASNPGLAVDEQFF
CDR3 DNA: TGTGCCAGCAACCCGGGACTAGCGGTTGATGAGCAGTTCTTC

D gene: .
clone size: .
V gene: TRBV20-1
J gene: TRBJ1-5
CDR3 protein: CSAKGSDHQPQHF
CDR3 DNA: TGCAGTGCTAAGGGTTCAGACCATCAGCCCCAGCATTTT

D gene: .
clone size: .
V gene: TRBV21-1
J gene: TRBJ2-5
CDR3 protein: CASIAGPGVETQYF
CDR3 DNA: TGTGCCAGCATTGCCGGGCCTGGGGTGGAGACCCAGTACTTC

D gene: .
clone size: few
V gene: TRBV7-9
J gene: TRBJ2-5
CDR3 protein: CASSFRPRQYEETQYF
CDR3 DNA: TGTGCCAGCAGCTTCCGACCGAGACAGTACGAAGAGACCCAGTACTTC

D gene: TRBD1
clone size: .
V gene: TRBV10-2
J gene: TRBJ1-5
CDR3 protein: CASSEQVRDRRYQPQHF
CDR3 DNA: TGCGCCAGCAGCGAACAGGTCCGGGACAGAAGATATCAGCCCCAGCATTTT

D gene: .
clone size: .
V gene: TRBV13
J gene: TRBJ2-5
CDR3 protein: CASNVRGEETQYF
CDR3 DNA: TGTGCCAGCAATGTTCGTGGGGAAGAGACCCAGTACTTC

D gene: TRBD2
clone size: .
V gene: TRBV27
J gene: TRBJ2-3
CDR3 protein: CASSLSGAGGRTDTQYF
CDR3 DNA: TGTGCCAGCAGCCTCTCGGGGGCGGGGGGGCGCACAGATACGCAGTATTTT

D gene: .
clone size: .
V gene: TRBV20-1
J gene: TRBJ2-7
CDR3 protein: CSVSTDLRSYEQYF
CDR3 DNA: TGCAGTGTTTCGACAGACCTCCGCTCCTACGAGCAGTACTTC

D gene: TRBD1
clone size: .
V gene: TRBV27
J gene: TRBJ1-2
CDR3 protein: CASSMTGWDGYTF
CDR3 DNA: TGTGCCAGCAGTATGACAGGGTGGGATGGCTACACCTTC

D gene: .
clone size: .
V gene: TRBV23-1
J gene: TRBJ2-1
CDR3 protein: CASSFRNNEQFF
CDR3 DNA: TGCGCCAGCAGTTTCAGAAACAATGAGCAGTTCTTC

D gene: TRBD1
clone size: .
V gene: TRBV4-1
J gene: TRBJ2-2
CDR3 protein: CASRDRGPGELFF
CDR3 DNA: TGCGCCAGCAGGGACAGGGGCCCCGGGGAGCTGTTTTTT

D gene: .
clone size: .
V gene: TRBV7-9
J gene: TRBJ1-1
CDR3 protein: CASRPGGEDTEAFF
CDR3 DNA: TGTGCCAGCAGACCCGGCGGGGAGGACACTGAAGCTTTCTTT

D gene: .
clone size: few
V gene: TRBV6-2/TRBV6-3
J gene: TRBJ2-7
CDR3 protein: CASRPDPGRNYEQYF
CDR3 DNA: TGTGCCAGCAGACCCGATCCGGGACGGAACTACGAGCAGTACTTC

D gene: .
clone size: .
V gene: TRBV3-1
J gene: TRBJ2-5
CDR3 protein: CASSHLETAQETQYF
CDR3 DNA: TGTGCCAGCAGCCATCTCGAGACAGCTCAAGAGACCCAGTACTTC

D gene: TRBD1
clone size: .
V gene: TRBV6-6
J gene: TRBJ1-4
CDR3 protein: CASRGTVAEKLFF
CDR3 DNA: TGTGCCAGCAGAGGGACAGTTGCTGAAAAACTGTTTTTT

D gene: .
clone size: few
V gene: TRBV4-3
J gene: TRBJ2-1
CDR3 protein: CASSQVGATREQFF
CDR3 DNA: TGCGCCAGCAGCCAAGTCGGGGCCACTAGGGAGCAGTTCTTC

D gene: .
clone size: .
V gene: TRBV9
J gene: TRBJ2-5
CDR3 protein: CASSVDARQETQYF
CDR3 DNA: TGTGCCAGCAGCGTAGATGCGCGCCAAGAGACCCAGTACTTC

D gene: .
clone size: .
V gene: TRBV9
J gene: TRBJ2-6
CDR3 protein: CASSAGRFSGANVLTF
CDR3 DNA: TGTGCCAGCAGCGCAGGACGCTTCTCTGGGGCCAACGTCCTGACTTTC

D gene: TRBD1
clone size: .
V gene: TRBV7-9
J gene: TRBJ2-7
CDR3 protein: CASSLPGQGIHEQYF
CDR3 DNA: TGTGCCAGCAGCCTCCCGGGACAGGGGATCCACGAGCAGTACTTC

D gene: .
clone size: few
V gene: TRBV4-3
J gene: TRBJ1-5
CDR3 protein: CASSYHSTVQPQHF
CDR3 DNA: TGCGCCAGCAGCTACCACAGTACCGTTCAGCCCCAGCATTTT

D gene: .
clone size: .
V gene: TRBV5-5
J gene: TRBJ1-1
CDR3 protein: CASSSYSREPEAFF
CDR3 DNA: TGTGCCAGCAGCTCTTATAGCCGCGAACCTGAAGCTTTCTTT

D gene: .
clone size: .
V gene: TRBV19
J gene: TRBJ2-6
CDR3 protein: CASSNGGVSGANVLTF
CDR3 DNA: TGTGCCAGTAGTAATGGTGGTGTCTCTGGGGCCAACGTCCTGACTTTC

D gene: .
clone size: few
V gene: TRBV29-1
J gene: TRBJ2-1
CDR3 protein: CSVEDDRGGDEQFF
CDR3 DNA: TGCAGCGTTGAGGACGATAGGGGTGGAGATGAGCAGTTCTTC

D gene: .
clone size: once
V gene: TRBV6-5
J gene: TRBJ1-5
CDR3 protein: CASSPSSPGFNQPQHF
CDR3 DNA: TGTGCCAGCAGTCCCTCCTCCCCAGGGTTCAATCAGCCCCAGCATTTT

D gene: .
clone size: few
V gene: TRBV10-3
J gene: TRBJ2-1
CDR3 protein: CAITIGPLEEQFF
CDR3 DNA: TGTGCCATCACCATAGGACCCCTGGAGGAGCAGTTCTTC